This is a list of T cell receptor beta chains from one sample in a study of blood T cells in healthy people across ages. TCRdb recomputed calls from the 5' RACE reads with MiXCR, one row per CDR3 protein. The table shows around 2 million distinct CDR3 sequences, with about two fifths occurring only once. The sample taken for sequencing was blood. Every receptor here comes from a human donor in good health. CDR3s include the opening cysteine and the closing phenylalanine or tryptophan. D genes are given only for firm matches. A clone size is listed for some rows: how often the clone was seen (once, few, many), or a class if it is expanded.

.	16	.	TRBV5-1	TRBJ1-1	CASSLDRDRGRTEAFF	TGCGCCAGCAGCTTGGATAGGGATCGAGGGAGGACTGAAGCTTTCTTT
.	16	.	TRBV7-8	TRBJ2-7	CASSLSEGNSYNEQYF	TGTGCCAGCAGCTTATCCGAAGGGAACTCCTACAATGAGCAGTACTTC
.	14	many	TRBV12-3/TRBV12-4	TRBJ2-7	CASSFRTDSYEQYF	TGTGCCAGCAGTTTCAGGACTGATTCCTACGAGCAGTACTTC
TRBD1	15	.	TRBV5-1	TRBJ1-1	CASSWDSPSNTEAFF	TGCGCCAGCTCCTGGGACAGTCCTTCAAACACTGAAGCTTTCTTT
.	16	few	TRBV4-3	TRBJ1-6	CASSQVVTSYNSPLHF	TGCGCCAGCAGCCAAGTGGTGACGTCCTATAATTCACCCCTCCACTTT
.	14	.	TRBV9	TRBJ2-3	CASTEGGGPSTQYF	TGTGCCAGCACCGAAGGGGGGGGGCCGAGTACGCAGTATTTT
.	17	.	TRBV12-3/TRBV12-4	TRBJ1-1	CASSLDSTVGLNTEAFF	TGTGCCAGCAGTTTGGACAGCACCGTTGGGTTGAACACTGAAGCTTTCTTT
.	13	.	TRBV20-1	TRBJ1-2	CSARDTTGYGYTF	TGCAGTGCTAGGGACACCACGGGCTATGGCTACACCTTC
.	17	.	TRBV7-8	TRBJ2-1	CASSLTPGQNIYNEQFF	TGTGCCAGCAGCTTGACCCCCGGACAGAACATCTACAATGAGCAGTTCTTC
TRBD1	16	.	TRBV7-9	TRBJ1-1	CASSLLRDRGYTEAFF	TGTGCCAGCAGCCTCCTTCGGGACAGGGGCTACACTGAAGCTTTCTTT
TRBD1	15	.	TRBV27	TRBJ1-5	CASRLTGSWYQPQHF	TGTGCCAGCAGACTGACAGGGTCATGGTATCAGCCCCAGCATTTT
TRBD1	17	few	TRBV7-2	TRBJ1-5	CASSLLGDRAINQPQHF	TGTGCCAGCAGCTTACTAGGGGACAGGGCGATAAATCAGCCCCAGCATTTT
.	13	few	TRBV4-3	TRBJ2-3	CASSRISTDTQYF	TGCGCCAGCAGCCGCATTAGCACAGATACGCAGTATTTT
.	14	many	TRBV12-3/TRBV12-4	TRBJ1-1	CASNPGLPNTEAFF	TGTGCCAGCAACCCAGGGCTCCCGAACACTGAAGCTTTCTTT
.	11	.	TRBV5-6	TRBJ1-2	CASSLERGYTF	TGTGCCAGCAGCTTGGAACGAGGCTACACCTTC
.	14	.	TRBV20-1	TRBJ2-7	CSASGTPETDEQYF	TGCAGTGCTTCCGGGACTCCAGAGACCGACGAGCAGTACTTC
.	17	.	TRBV7-2	TRBJ2-7	CASSFQPFRDDSYEQYF	TGTGCCAGCAGCTTCCAACCATTCCGGGACGACTCGTACGAGCAGTACTTC
.	17	.	TRBV4-1	TRBJ1-1	CASSQVGPGPRGTEAFF	TGCGCCAGCAGCCAAGTTGGGCCGGGTCCCAGAGGCACTGAAGCTTTCTTT
.	14	.	TRBV5-1	TRBJ1-2	CASSLEGGIDGYTF	TGCGCCAGCAGCTTGGAGGGGGGAATAGATGGCTACACCTTC
TRBD1	16	many	TRBV6-5	TRBJ2-4	CASSYSGSQGENIQYF	TGTGCCAGCAGTTACTCGGGCTCCCAGGGGGAAAACATTCAGTACTTC
.	14	.	TRBV7-2	TRBJ1-2	CASSLNQGLNGYTF	TGTGCCAGCAGCCTAAACCAGGGTCTGAATGGCTACACCTTC
.	14	.	TRBV7-3	TRBJ1-2	CASSAVGGMGGYTF	TGTGCCAGCAGCGCGGTCGGGGGGATGGGCGGCTACACCTTC
.	15	.	TRBV20-1	TRBJ2-1	CSALRGRGSYNEQFF	TGCAGTGCTCTCCGGGGGCGGGGGTCCTACAATGAGCAGTTCTTC
.	14	.	TRBV7-2	TRBJ1-2	CASTNLPHGYGYTF	TGTGCCAGTACAAACCTCCCCCACGGCTATGGCTACACCTTC
TRBD2	16	.	TRBV6-6	TRBJ2-7	CASLARERGPTYEQYF	TGTGCCAGCCTGGCCAGAGAGCGGGGGCCCACCTACGAGCAGTACTTC
TRBD1	15	few	TRBV20-1	TRBJ2-7	CSARARDRATYEQYF	TGCAGTGCTAGAGCACGGGACAGGGCTACCTACGAGCAGTACTTC
TRBD2	15	.	TRBV12-3/TRBV12-4	TRBJ2-3	CASSLERGRADTQYF	TGTGCCAGCAGTTTAGAGCGGGGCAGAGCAGATACGCAGTATTTT
.	15	.	TRBV12-3/TRBV12-4	TRBJ2-7	CASSPDSGAFYEQYF	TGTGCCAGCAGCCCGGACAGCGGGGCTTTCTACGAGCAGTACTTC
.	13	.	TRBV12-3/TRBV12-4	TRBJ2-3	CASVHGGTDTQYF	TGTGCCAGCGTTCACGGGGGCACAGATACGCAGTATTTT
.	15	.	TRBV6-6	TRBJ1-2	CASSYLQGQNYGYTF	TGTGCCAGCAGTTACTTACAGGGTCAAAACTATGGCTACACCTTC
.	13	.	TRBV6-1	TRBJ1-1	CASSASTNTEAFF	TGTGCCAGCAGTGCATCAACGAACACTGAAGCTTTCTTT
TRBD1	15	.	TRBV15	TRBJ1-2	CATSRPQGAVYGYTF	TGTGCCACCAGCAGACCACAGGGGGCGGTCTATGGCTACACCTTC
.	13	.	TRBV5-1	TRBJ2-5	CASSSHPSETQYF	TGCGCCAGCAGCTCCCATCCCTCCGAGACCCAGTACTTC
.	13	.	TRBV4-1	TRBJ1-1	CASSDMSGTEAFF	TGCGCCAGCAGCGATATGAGTGGAACTGAAGCTTTCTTT
.	14	.	TRBV20-1	TRBJ2-5	CSARRSSSHDEQYF	TGCAGTGCTAGGAGAAGTTCGTCGCACGATGAGCAGTACTTC
TRBD1	15	.	TRBV5-1	TRBJ2-3	CASRIWTGSTDTQYF	TGCGCCAGCAGGATTTGGACAGGAAGCACAGATACGCAGTATTTT
TRBD2	14	few	TRBV7-7	TRBJ2-1	CASSWGLAYDEQFF	TGTGCTAGCAGCTGGGGACTAGCATATGATGAGCAGTTCTTC
.	13	.	TRBV6-6	TRBJ1-1	CATGRLAAAEAFF	TGTGCCACCGGACGGTTGGCGGCTGCTGAAGCTTTCTTT
TRBD1	15	.	TRBV5-1	TRBJ1-2	CASSFTGTGEQGYTF	TGCGCCAGCAGCTTTACCGGGACAGGGGAACAGGGCTACACCTTC
.	17	.	TRBV9	TRBJ2-2	CASSEQTEVPNTGELFF	TGTGCCAGCAGCGAACAAACCGAAGTACCGAACACCGGGGAGCTGTTTTTT
TRBD2	14	few	TRBV20-1	TRBJ2-7	CSALNPGGTYEQYF	TGCAGTGCTCTCAACCCGGGGGGGACCTACGAGCAGTACTTC